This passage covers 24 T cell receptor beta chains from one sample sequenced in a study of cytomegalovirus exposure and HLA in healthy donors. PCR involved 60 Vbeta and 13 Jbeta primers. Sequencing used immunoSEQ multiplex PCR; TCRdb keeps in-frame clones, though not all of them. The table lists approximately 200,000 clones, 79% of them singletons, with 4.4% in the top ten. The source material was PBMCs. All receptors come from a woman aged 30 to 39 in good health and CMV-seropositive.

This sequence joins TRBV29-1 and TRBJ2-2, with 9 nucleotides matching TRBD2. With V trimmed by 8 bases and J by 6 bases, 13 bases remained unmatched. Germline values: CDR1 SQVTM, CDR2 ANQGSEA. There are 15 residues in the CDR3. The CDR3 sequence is CSYASLAGGPGELFF. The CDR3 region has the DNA TGCAGCTACGCCTCATTGGCGGGGGGGCCCGGGGAGCTGTTTTTT.

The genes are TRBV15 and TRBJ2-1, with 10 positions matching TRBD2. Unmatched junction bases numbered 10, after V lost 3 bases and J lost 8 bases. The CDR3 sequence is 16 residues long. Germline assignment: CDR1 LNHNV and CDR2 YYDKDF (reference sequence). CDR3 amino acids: CATSRGPSGSMYEQFF. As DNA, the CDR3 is TGTGCCACCAGCAGGGGACCTAGCGGGAGTATGTATGAGCAGTTCTTC.

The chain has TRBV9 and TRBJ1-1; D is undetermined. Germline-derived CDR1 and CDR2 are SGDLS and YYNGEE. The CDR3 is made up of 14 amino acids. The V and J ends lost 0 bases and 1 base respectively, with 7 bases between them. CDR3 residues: CASSVVGENTEAFF. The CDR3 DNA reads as TGTGCCAGCAGCGTAGTCGGGGAGAACACTGAAGCTTTCTTT. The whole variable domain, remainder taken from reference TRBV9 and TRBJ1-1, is DSGVTQTPKHLITATGQRVTLRCSPRSGDLSVYWYQQSLDQGLQFLIQYYNGEERAKGNILERFSAQQFPDLHSELNLSSLELGDSALYFCASSVVGENTEAFFGQGTRLTVV.

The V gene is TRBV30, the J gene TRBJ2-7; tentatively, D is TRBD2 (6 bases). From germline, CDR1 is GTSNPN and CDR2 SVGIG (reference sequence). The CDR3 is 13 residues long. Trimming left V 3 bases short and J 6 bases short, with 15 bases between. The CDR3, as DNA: TGTGCCTGGAGCCGGGACTTTAAGAGCGAGCAGTACTTC. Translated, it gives CAWSRDFKSEQYF.

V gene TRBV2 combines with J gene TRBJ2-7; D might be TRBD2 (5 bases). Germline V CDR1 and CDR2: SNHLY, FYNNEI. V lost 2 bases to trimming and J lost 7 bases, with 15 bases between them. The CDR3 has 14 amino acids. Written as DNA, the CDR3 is TGTGCCAGCAGTGAATGGTACAACACGGGGGAGCAGTACTTC. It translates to CASSEWYNTGEQYF.

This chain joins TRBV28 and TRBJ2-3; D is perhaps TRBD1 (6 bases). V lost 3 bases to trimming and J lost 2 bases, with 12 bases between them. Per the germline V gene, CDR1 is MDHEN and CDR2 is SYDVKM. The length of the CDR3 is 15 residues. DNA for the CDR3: TGTGCCAGCAGTTTTCAGTACAGGGCCACAGATACGCAGTATTTT. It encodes CASSFQYRATDTQYF. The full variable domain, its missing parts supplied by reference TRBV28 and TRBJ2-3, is DVKVTQSSRYLVKRTGEKVFLECVQDMDHENMFWYRQDPGLGLRLIYFSYDVKMKEKGDIPEGYSVSREKKERFSLILESASTNQTSMYLCASSFQYRATDTQYFGPGTRLTVL.

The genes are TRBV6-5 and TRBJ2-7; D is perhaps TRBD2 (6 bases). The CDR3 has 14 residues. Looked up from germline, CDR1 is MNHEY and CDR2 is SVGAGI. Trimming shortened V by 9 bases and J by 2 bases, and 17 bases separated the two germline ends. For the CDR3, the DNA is TGTGCCAGTCGACGGGGGAACTTAGCCTACGAGCAGTACTTC. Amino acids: CASRRGNLAYEQYF.

In nucleotides, the CDR3 is TGCGCCAGCAGCTCGATAGGCCAGGTTAATGAAAAACTGTTTTTT. This translates into CASSSIGQVNEKLFF. The gene calls are TRBV5-1 and TRBJ1-4, with no clear D. From germline, CDR1 is SGHRS and CDR2 YFSETQ. Trimming left V 3 bases short and J 4 bases short, with 13 bases between. This CDR3 is 15 amino acids long. The full variable domain, rest sourced from reference TRBV5-1 and TRBJ1-4, is KAGVTQTPRYLIKTRGQQVTLSCSPISGHRSVSWYQQTPGQGLQFLFEYFSETQRNKGNFPGRFSGRQFSNSRSEMNVSTLELGDSALYLCASSSIGQVNEKLFFGSGTQLSVL.

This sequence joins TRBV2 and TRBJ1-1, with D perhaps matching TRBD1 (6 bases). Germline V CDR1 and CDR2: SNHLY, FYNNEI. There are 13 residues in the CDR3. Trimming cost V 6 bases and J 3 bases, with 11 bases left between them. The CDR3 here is CASSEQGYTEAFF. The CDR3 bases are TGTGCCAGCAGCGAACAGGGTTACACTGAAGCTTTCTTT.

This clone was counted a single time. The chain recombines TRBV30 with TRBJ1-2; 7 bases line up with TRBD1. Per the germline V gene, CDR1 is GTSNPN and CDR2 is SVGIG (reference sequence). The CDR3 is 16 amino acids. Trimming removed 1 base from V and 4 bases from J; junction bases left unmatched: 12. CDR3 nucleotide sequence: TGTGCCTGGAGTGGGACTTATACGGGACAGACCTATGGCTACACCTTC. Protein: CAWSGTYTGQTYGYTF.

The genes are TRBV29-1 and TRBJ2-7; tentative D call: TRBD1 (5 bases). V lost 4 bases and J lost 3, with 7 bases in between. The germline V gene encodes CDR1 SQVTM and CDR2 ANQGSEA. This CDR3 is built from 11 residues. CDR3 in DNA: TGCAGCGTTGCCGACAGCTACGAGCAGTACTTC. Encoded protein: CSVADSYEQYF.

The CDR3 DNA is TGTGCCAGCTCACCTGTCGGGCGCGGGCCCCTCCACTTT. It encodes CASSPVGRGPLHF. The chain joins TRBV18 to TRBJ1-6; D remains unclear. The CDR3 has 13 residues. Germline-derived CDR1 and CDR2 are KGHSH and LQKENI. Trimming cost V 3 bases and J 13 bases, with 13 bases left between them.

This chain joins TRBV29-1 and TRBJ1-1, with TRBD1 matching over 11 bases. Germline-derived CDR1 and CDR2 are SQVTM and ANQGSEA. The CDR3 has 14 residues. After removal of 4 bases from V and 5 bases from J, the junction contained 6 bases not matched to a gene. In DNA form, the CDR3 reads TGCAGCGTTGGTGGGACAGGGGGAAAGACTGAAGCTTTCTTT. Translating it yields CSVGGTGGKTEAFF. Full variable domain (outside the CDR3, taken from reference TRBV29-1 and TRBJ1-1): SAVISQKPSRDICQRGTSLTIQCQVDSQVTMMFWYRQQPGQSLTLIATANQGSEATYESGFVIDKFPISRPNLTFSTLTVSNMSPEDSSIYLCSVGGTGGKTEAFFGQGTRLTVV.

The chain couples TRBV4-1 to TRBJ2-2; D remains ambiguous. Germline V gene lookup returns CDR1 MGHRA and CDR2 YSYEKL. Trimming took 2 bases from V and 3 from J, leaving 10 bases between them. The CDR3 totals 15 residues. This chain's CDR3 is CASSQLGWDTGELFF. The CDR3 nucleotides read TGCGCCAGCAGCCAATTGGGCTGGGACACCGGGGAGCTGTTTTTT.

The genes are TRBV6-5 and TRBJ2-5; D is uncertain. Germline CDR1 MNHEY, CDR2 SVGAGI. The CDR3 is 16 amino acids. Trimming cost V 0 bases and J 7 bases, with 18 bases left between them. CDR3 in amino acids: CASSYSIMARGGTQYF. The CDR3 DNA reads TGTGCCAGCAGTTACTCAATCATGGCTAGAGGTGGGACCCAGTACTTC.

The CDR3 reads CASSASTVIEQYF. DNA for the CDR3: TGTGCCAGCAGCGCATCGACAGTTATAGAGCAGTACTTC. V usage is TRBV11-2 and J usage is TRBJ2-7; maybe TRBD1 (5 bases). The CDR3 runs to 13 residues. Germline V gives CDR1 SGHAT, CDR2 FQNNGV. Trimming pared 5 bases from V and 7 bases from J, leaving 15 bases between. Full variable domain (remainder filled in from reference TRBV11-2 and TRBJ2-7): EAGVAQSPRYKIIEKRQSVAFWCNPISGHATLYWYQQILGQGPKLLIQFQNNGVVDDSQLPKDRFSAERLKGVDSTLKIQPAKLEDSAVYLCASSASTVIEQYFGPGTRLTVT.

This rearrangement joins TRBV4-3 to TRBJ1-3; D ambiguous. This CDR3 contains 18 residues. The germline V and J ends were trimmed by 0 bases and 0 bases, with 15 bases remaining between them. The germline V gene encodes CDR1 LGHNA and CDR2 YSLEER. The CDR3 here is CASSQDIPGVNSGNTIYF. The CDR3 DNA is TGCGCCAGCAGCCAAGATATTCCGGGAGTGAACTCTGGAAACACCATATATTTT.

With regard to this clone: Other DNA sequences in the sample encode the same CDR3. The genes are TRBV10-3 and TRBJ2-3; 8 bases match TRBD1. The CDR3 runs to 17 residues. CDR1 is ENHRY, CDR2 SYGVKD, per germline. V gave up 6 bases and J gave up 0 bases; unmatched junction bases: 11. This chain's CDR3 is CAIRKGGQGSSTDTQYF. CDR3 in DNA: TGTGCCATCAGAAAAGGAGGACAGGGATCCAGCACAGATACGCAGTATTTT.

CDR3 in amino acids: CASRWVGGSYEQYF. The DNA of the CDR3 is TGTGCCAGCAGGTGGGTAGGGGGCTCCTACGAGCAGTACTTC. V gene TRBV6-1 combines with J gene TRBJ2-7, with D possibly TRBD1 on 6 matching bases. CDR1 is MNHNS, CDR2 SASEGT, per germline. The V gene lost 6 bases and the J gene lost 0 bases, with 12 bases spanning the gap. CDR3 size: 14 residues.

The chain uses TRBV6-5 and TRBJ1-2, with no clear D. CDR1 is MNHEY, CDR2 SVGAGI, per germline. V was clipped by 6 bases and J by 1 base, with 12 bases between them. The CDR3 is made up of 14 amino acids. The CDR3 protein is CASRLSGLNYGYTF. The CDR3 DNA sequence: TGTGCCAGCAGGCTCAGCGGACTTAACTATGGCTACACCTTC.

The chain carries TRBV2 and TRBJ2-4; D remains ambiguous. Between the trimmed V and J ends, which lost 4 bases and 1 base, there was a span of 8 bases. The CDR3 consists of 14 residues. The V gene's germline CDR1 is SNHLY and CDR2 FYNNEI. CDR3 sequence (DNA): TGTGCCAGCAGTGGCCCACAGGCCAAAAACATTCAGTACTTC. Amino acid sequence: CASSGPQAKNIQYF. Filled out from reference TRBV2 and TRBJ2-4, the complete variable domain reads EPEVTQTPSHQVTQMGQEVILRCVPISNHLYFYWYRQILGQKVEFLVSFYNNEISEKSEIFDDQFSVERPDGSNFTLKIRSTKLEDSAMYFCASSGPQAKNIQYFGAGTRLSVL.

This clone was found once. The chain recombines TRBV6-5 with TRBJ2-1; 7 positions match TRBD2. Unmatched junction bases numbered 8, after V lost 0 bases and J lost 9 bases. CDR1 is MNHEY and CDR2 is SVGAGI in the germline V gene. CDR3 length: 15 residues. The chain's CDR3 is CASSYSTAGEGEQFF. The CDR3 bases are TGTGCCAGCAGTTACTCCACGGCGGGAGAAGGTGAGCAGTTCTTC.

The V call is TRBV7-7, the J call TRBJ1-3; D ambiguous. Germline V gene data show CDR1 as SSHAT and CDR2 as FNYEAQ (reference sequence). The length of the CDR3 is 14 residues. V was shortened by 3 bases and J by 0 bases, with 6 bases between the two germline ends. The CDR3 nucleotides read TGTGCCAGCAGCTTCCCAGGCTCTGGAAACACCATATATTTT. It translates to CASSFPGSGNTIYF.

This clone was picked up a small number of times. CDR3 bases: TGTGCCATCAGTGATTCGAGACAGGGTTATAATTCACCCCTCCACTTT. This codes for CAISDSRQGYNSPLHF. J is TRBJ1-6 and V is TRBV10-3; 7 bases line up with TRBD1. The CDR3 runs 16 residues. Trimming cost V 3 bases and J 4 bases; bases outside gene matches: 6. Germline loops: CDR1 ENHRY, CDR2 SYGVKD.